This T cell receptor (beta chain) is from a study of T-cell reconstitution after alpha-beta-depleted transplantation in children. Unique molecular identifiers were incorporated when the TCRbeta library was constructed. Using its own MiXCR run on the PCR reads, TCRdb lists one record per CDR3 protein. The sample contains a few hundred thousand distinct CDR3 sequences, 11% of which appear only once. Germline V CDR1 and CDR2: SEHNR, FQNEAQ (reference sequence). The CDR3 runs to 14 residues. Trimming left V 6 bases short and J 2 bases short, with 12 bases between. This clonotype was observed at least ten times. No antigen is known for it. Study observations and caveats: Several hundred graft clones that had expanded were reportedly the source of alpha-beta T cells about two months after transplant.

The origin of this receptor is a male patient aged 2 to 9 who had a stem cell transplant for chronic granulomatous disease, so the T cells may come from the graft donor. This sample comprised peripheral blood, obtained 180 days after TCRalphabeta/CD19-depleted stem cell transplant. The chain couples TRBV7-9 to TRBJ2-3; no clear D gene. The CDR3 DNA follows: TGTGCCAGCAGTCCAGTACAGTACACAGATACGCAGTATTTT. Its protein is CASSPVQYTDTQYF.